This T cell receptor (beta chain) was identified during a study of blood T cell repertoires in COVID-19. Study-level background: T cells, B-cell-depleted T cells, or PBMCs supplied cDNA or gDNA.

This CDR3 spans 14 amino acids. Germline-derived CDR1 and CDR2 are MNHEY and SVGAGI. The germline V and J ends were trimmed by 4 bases and 6 bases, with 15 bases remaining between them. Using immunoSEQ multiplex PCR, the repertoire was profiled, and TCRdb retains in-frame clones only, with some absent. The table records approximately 46,000 clones, approximately 86% of them present only once. This chain connects TRBV6-5 to TRBJ1-1; D unresolved. The TCR was taken from a woman aged 70-85 years with acute or convalescent COVID-19. The sample consisted of peripheral blood. The CDR3 loop is CASSLALTSAEAFF. Here the CDR3 DNA reads TGTGCCAGCAGTTTAGCCCTGACTTCGGCTGAAGCTTTCTTT.